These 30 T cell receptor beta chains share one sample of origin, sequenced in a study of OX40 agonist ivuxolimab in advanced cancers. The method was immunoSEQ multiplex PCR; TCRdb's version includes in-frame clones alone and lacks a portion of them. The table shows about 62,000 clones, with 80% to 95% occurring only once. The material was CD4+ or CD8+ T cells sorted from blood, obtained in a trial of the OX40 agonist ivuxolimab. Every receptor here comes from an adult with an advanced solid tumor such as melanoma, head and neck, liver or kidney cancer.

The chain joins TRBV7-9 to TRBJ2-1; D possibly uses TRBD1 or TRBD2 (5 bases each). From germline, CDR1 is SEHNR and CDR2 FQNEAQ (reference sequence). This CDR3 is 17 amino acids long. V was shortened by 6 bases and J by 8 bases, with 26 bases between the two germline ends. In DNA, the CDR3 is TGTGCCAGCAGGGGACGTGAGATCTGGAATTTTAGAGATGAGCAGTTCTTC. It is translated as CASRGREIWNFRDEQFF.

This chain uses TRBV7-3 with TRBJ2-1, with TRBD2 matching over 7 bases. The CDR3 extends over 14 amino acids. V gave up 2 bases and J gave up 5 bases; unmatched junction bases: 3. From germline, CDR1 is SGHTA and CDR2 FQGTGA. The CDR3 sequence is CASSLAGVNNEQFF. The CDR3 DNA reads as TGTGCCAGCAGCTTAGCGGGAGTCAACAATGAGCAGTTCTTC.

CDR3 DNA sequence: TGCGCCAGCAGCCAAGAGGACAGGTCCCAAGAGACCCAGTACTTC. Protein sequence: CASSQEDRSQETQYF. The genes are TRBV4-1 and TRBJ2-5, with TRBD1 matching 7 bases. V dropped 0 bases and J dropped 1; count of bases not matched to a gene: 2. Germline V gene sequence: CDR1 MGHRA, CDR2 YSYEKL. The CDR3 has 15 residues.

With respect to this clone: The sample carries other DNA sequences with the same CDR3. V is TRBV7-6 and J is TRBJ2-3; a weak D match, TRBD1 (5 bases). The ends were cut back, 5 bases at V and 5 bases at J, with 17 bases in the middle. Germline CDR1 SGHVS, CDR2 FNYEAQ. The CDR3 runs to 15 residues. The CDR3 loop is CASSPEDIRGDTQYF. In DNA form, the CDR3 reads TGTGCCAGCAGCCCTGAGGACATACGAGGAGATACGCAGTATTTT. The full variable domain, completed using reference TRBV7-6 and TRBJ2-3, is GAGVSQSPRYKVTKRGQDVALRCDPISGHVSLYWYRQALGQGPEFLTYFNYEAQQDKSGLPNDRFSAERPEGSISTLTIQRTEQRDSAMYRCASSPEDIRGDTQYFGPGTRLTVL.

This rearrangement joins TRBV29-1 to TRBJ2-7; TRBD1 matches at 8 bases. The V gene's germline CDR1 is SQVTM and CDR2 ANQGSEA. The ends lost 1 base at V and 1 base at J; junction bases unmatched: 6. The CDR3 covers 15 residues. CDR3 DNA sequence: TGCAGCGTTGAAGTTGCGGGACAGGCGTCCTACGAGCAGTACTTC. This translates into CSVEVAGQASYEQYF.

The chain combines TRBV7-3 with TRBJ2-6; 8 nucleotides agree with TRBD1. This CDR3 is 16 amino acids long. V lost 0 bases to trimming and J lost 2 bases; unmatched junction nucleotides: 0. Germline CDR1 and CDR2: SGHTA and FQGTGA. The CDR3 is CASSLTTGAGANVLTF. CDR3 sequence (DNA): TGTGCCAGCAGCTTAACGACAGGGGCTGGGGCCAACGTCCTGACTTTC.

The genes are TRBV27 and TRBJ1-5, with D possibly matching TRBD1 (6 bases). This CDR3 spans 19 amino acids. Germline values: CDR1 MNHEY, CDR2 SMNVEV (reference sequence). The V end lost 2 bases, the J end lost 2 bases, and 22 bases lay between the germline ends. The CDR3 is CASSLIGQGPIGGNQPQHF. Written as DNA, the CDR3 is TGTGCCAGCAGTTTAATCGGGCAGGGGCCCATTGGTGGCAATCAGCCCCAGCATTTT.

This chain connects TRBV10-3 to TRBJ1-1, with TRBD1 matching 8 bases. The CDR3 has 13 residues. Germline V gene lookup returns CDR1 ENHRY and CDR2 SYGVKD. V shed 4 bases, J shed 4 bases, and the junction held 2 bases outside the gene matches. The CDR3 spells CAISATGGTEAFF. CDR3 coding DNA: TGTGCCATCAGTGCTACAGGGGGCACTGAAGCTTTCTTT.

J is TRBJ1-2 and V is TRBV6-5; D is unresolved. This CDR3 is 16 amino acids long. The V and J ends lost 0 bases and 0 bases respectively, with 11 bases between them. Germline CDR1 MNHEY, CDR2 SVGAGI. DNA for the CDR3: TGTGCCAGCAGTTACTCGATCGGCGAGACTAACTATGGCTACACCTTC. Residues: CASSYSIGETNYGYTF.

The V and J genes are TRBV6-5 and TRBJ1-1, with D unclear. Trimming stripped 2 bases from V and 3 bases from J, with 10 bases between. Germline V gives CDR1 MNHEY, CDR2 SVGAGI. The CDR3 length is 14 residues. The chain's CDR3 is CASSYNAIYTEAFF. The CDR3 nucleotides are TGTGCCAGCAGTTACAATGCCATCTACACTGAAGCTTTCTTT.

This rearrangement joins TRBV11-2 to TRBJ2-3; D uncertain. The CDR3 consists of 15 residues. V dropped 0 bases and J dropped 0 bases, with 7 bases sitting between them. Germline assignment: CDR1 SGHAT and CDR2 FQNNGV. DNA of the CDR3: TGTGCCAGCAGCTTAGAATGGCAGAGCACAGATACGCAGTATTTT. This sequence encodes CASSLEWQSTDTQYF.

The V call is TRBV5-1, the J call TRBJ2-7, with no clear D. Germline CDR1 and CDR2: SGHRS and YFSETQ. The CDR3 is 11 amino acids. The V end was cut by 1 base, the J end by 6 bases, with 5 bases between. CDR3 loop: CASSLNGEQYF. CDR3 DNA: TGCGCCAGCAGCTTGAATGGCGAGCAGTACTTC.

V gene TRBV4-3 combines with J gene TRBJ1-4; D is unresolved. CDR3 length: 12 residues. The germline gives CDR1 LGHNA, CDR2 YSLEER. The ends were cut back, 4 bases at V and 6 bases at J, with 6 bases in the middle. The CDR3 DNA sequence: TGCGCCAGCAGCCGTGGGGATGAAAAACTGTTTTTT. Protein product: CASSRGDEKLFF.

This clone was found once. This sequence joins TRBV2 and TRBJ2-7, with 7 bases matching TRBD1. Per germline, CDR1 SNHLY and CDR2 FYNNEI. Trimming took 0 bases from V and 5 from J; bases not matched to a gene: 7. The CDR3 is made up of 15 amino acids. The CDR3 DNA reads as TGTGCCAGCAGTGAAGCCCCCGGGACAGTTAACGAGCAGTACTTC. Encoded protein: CASSEAPGTVNEQYF.

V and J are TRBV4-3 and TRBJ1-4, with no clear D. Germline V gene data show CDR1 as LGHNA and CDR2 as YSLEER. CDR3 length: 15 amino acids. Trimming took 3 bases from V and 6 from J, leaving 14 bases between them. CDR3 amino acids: CASSHTGPLYEKLFF. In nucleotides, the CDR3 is TGCGCCAGCAGCCACACCGGACCGTTATATGAAAAACTGTTTTTT.

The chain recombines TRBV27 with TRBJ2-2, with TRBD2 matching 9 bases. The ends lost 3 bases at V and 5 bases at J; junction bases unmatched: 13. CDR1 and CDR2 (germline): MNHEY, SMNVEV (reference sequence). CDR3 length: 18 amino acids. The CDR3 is CASSFIAGGPKETGELFF. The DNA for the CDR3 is TGTGCCAGCAGTTTTATCGCGGGAGGGCCTAAGGAGACCGGGGAGCTGTTTTTT.

The CDR3 nucleotides read TGCGCCAGCAGCTTGAGCCTAGCGCCTTCCTACGAGCAGTACTTC. This encodes CASSLSLAPSYEQYF. The V call is TRBV5-1, the J call TRBJ2-7, with D tentatively TRBD2 (6 bases). Germline V gene lookup returns CDR1 SGHRS and CDR2 YFSETQ. Trimming shortened V by 1 base and J by 1 base, and 12 bases separated the two germline ends. The CDR3 extends over 15 amino acids.

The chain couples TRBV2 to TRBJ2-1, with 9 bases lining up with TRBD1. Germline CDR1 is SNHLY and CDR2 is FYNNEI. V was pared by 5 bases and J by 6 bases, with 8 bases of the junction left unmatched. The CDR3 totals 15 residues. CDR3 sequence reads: CASSQNDRGVNEQFF. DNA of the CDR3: TGTGCCAGCAGTCAAAATGACAGGGGGGTCAATGAGCAGTTCTTC. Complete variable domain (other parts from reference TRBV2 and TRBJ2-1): EPEVTQTPSHQVTQMGQEVILRCVPISNHLYFYWYRQILGQKVEFLVSFYNNEISEKSEIFDDQFSVERPDGSNFTLKIRSTKLEDSAMYFCASSQNDRGVNEQFFGPGTRLTVL.

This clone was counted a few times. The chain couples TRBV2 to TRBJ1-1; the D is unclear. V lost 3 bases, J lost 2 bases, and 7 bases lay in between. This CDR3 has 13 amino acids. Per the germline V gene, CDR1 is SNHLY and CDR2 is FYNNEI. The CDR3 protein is CASSDSENTEAFF. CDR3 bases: TGTGCCAGCAGTGATTCAGAAAACACTGAAGCTTTCTTT.

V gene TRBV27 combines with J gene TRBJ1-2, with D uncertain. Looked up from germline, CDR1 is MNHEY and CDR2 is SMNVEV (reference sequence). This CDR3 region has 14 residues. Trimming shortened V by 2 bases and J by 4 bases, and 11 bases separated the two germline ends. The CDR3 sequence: CASSLAGESYGYTF. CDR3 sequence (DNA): TGTGCCAGCAGTTTAGCGGGAGAGAGCTATGGCTACACCTTC.

The DNA of the CDR3 is TGTGCCAGCAGTGAAAGGAGGGGGGGCGGCCTTTCCTACGAGCAGTACTTC. Its protein is CASSERRGGGLSYEQYF. The chain joins TRBV25-1 to TRBJ2-7, with a possible D match to TRBD2 (7 bases). Trimming cost V 2 bases and J 1 base, with 18 bases left between them. From germline, CDR1 is MGHDK and CDR2 SYGVNS. The CDR3 runs 17 residues.

Here the CDR3 DNA reads TGTGCCAGCAGTGAGGGCGGTTTCTCCTACGAGCAGTACTTC. It codes for CASSEGGFSYEQYF. The genes are TRBV2 and TRBJ2-7; no firm D call. The germline V gene encodes CDR1 SNHLY and CDR2 FYNNEI. Between the trimmed V and J ends, which lost 3 bases and 0 bases, there was a span of 9 bases. This CDR3 is 14 amino acids long.

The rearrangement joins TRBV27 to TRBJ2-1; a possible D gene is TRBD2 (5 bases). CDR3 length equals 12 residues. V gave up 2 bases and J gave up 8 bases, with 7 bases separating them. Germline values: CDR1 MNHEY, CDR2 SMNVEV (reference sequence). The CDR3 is CASSLEGYEQFF. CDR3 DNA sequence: TGTGCCAGCAGTTTAGAGGGTTATGAGCAGTTCTTC.

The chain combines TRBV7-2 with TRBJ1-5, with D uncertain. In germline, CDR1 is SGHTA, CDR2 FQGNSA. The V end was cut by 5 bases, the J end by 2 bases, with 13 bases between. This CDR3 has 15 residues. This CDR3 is CASSPKHGGNQPQHF. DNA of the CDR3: TGTGCCAGCAGCCCTAAGCACGGGGGCAATCAGCCCCAGCATTTT.

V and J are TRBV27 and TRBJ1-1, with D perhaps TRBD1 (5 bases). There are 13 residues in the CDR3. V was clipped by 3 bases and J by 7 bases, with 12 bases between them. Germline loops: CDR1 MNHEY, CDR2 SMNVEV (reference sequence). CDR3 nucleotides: TGTGCCAGCAGTTTGCGGGGGGGGAATGAAGCTTTCTTT. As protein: CASSLRGGNEAFF.

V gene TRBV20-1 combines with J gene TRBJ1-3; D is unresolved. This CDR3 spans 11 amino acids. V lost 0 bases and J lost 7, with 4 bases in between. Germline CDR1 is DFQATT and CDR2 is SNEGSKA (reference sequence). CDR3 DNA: TGCAGTGCTAGAGAAGGGAACACCATATATTTT. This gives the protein CSAREGNTIYF.

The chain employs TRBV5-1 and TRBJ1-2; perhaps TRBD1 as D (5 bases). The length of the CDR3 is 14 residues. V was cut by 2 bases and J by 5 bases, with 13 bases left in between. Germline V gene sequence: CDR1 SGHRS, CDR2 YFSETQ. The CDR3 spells CASSLTGTRYGYTF. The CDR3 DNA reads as TGCGCCAGCAGCTTAACAGGTACGAGGTATGGCTACACCTTC.

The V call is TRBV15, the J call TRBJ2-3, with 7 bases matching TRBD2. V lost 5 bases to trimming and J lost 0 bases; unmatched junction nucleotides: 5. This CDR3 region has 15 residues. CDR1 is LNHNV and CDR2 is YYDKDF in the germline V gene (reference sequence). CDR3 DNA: TGTGCCACCAGCTTTACTAGCGCCAGCACAGATACGCAGTATTTT. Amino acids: CATSFTSASTDTQYF.

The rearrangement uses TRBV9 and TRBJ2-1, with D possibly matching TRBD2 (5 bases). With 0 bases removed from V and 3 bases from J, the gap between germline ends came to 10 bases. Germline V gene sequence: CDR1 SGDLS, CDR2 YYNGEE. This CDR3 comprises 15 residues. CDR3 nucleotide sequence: TGTGCCAGCAGCGTAGCCAGCGGAGTCTACAATGAGCAGTTCTTC. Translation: CASSVASGVYNEQFF.

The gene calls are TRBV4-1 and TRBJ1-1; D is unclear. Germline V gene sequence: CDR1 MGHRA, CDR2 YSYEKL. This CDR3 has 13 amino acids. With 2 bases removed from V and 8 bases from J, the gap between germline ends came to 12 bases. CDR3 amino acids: CASSQFGREEAFF. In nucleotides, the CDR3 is TGCGCCAGCAGCCAATTCGGACGGGAAGAAGCTTTCTTT.